The 30 T cell receptor beta chains given below trace back to one sample, sequenced in a study of blood T cell repertoires in COVID-19. Sequencing was performed with immunoSEQ multiplex PCR; in TCRdb, only in-frame clones are kept and a portion is missing. The repertoire holds 140,000 to 150,000 clones, with 80% to 90% as singletons. Sequencing was performed on peripheral blood. Receptors were obtained from a man between 18 and 29 years old with COVID-19, enrolled during active disease.

The chain joins TRBV11-2 to TRBJ1-2, with 12 positions matching TRBD1. V trimming: 4 bases; J trimming: 6 bases; junction bases outside the gene matches: 18. The V gene's germline CDR1 is SGHAT and CDR2 FQNNGV. The CDR3 has 19 residues. The CDR3 region has the DNA TGTGCCAGCAGCTACCCAACCGGGGGGACAGGGGGCCACTTGGATGGCTACACCTTC. Its translation is CASSYPTGGTGGHLDGYTF. The full variable domain, with the rest looked up from reference TRBV11-2 and TRBJ1-2, is EAGVAQSPRYKIIEKRQSVAFWCNPISGHATLYWYQQILGQGPKLLIQFQNNGVVDDSQLPKDRFSAERLKGVDSTLKIQPAKLEDSAVYLCASSYPTGGTGGHLDGYTFGSGTRLTVV.

V usage is TRBV5-1 and J usage is TRBJ1-2; 8 bases match TRBD1. From germline, CDR1 is SGHRS and CDR2 YFSETQ. V dropped 5 bases and J dropped 6; count of bases not matched to a gene: 12. The CDR3 spans 15 residues. The CDR3, as DNA: TGCGCCAGCAGTAAGATGTGGACAGGGAATCATGGCTACACCTTC. Its protein product is CASSKMWTGNHGYTF.

V gene TRBV5-5 combines with J gene TRBJ1-5; 12 nucleotides agree with TRBD1. The germline V gene has CDR1 SGHKS and CDR2 YYEKEE (reference sequence). The CDR3 consists of 17 residues. V lost 0 bases, J lost 3 bases, and 4 bases stayed unmatched. CDR3 coding DNA: TGTGCCAGCAGCTTGGTTGTGGGACAGGGGGCCAATCAGCCCCAGCATTTT. Translation: CASSLVVGQGANQPQHF. The whole variable domain, filled in from reference TRBV5-5 and TRBJ1-5, reads DAGVTQSPTHLIKTRGQQVTLRCSPISGHKSVSWYQQVLGQGPQFIFQYYEKEERGRGNFPDRFSARQFPNYSSELNVNALLLGDSALYLCASSLVVGQGANQPQHFGDGTRLSIL.

The rearrangement uses TRBV29-1 and TRBJ2-7, with D unresolved. Germline CDR1 reads SQVTM; CDR2 reads ANQGSEA. V lost 5 bases and J lost 2, with 13 bases in between. This CDR3 contains 13 residues. The CDR3 nucleotides are TGCAGCGTTAACGGCGGTTACCCCTACGAGCAGTACTTC. Translated: CSVNGGYPYEQYF.

This CDR3 is CASKGSLLLEQYF. The CDR3 region has the DNA TGTGCCAGCAAGGGGTCGCTCCTCCTCGAGCAGTACTTC. The J gene is TRBJ2-7, the V gene TRBV27; tentatively, D is TRBD1 (5 bases). The CDR3 has 13 residues. Germline loops: CDR1 MNHEY, CDR2 SMNVEV (reference sequence). The ends were cut back, 7 bases at V and 6 bases at J, with 16 bases in the middle.

This clone was picked up one time. The chain carries TRBV11-1 and TRBJ2-2, with 8 bases aligning to TRBD1. V gave up 2 bases and J gave up 7 bases; unmatched junction bases: 6. This CDR3 spans 15 amino acids. Germline loops: CDR1 SGHAT, CDR2 FQDESV (reference sequence). CDR3 bases: TGTGCCAGCAGCTTATTCACAGGGGGATGCGGGGAGCTGTTTTTT. It codes for CASSLFTGGCGELFF.

Note on this clone: One end of the junction does not line up with germline, which may come from a read error. This chain links TRBV4-1 with TRBJ1-4, with 7 bases aligning to TRBD1. There are 17 residues in the CDR3. CDR1 and CDR2 from the germline V gene are MGHRA and YSYEKL. The CDR3 sequence: CASSQVIPGTENEKLLF. CDR3 DNA: TGCGCCAGCAGCCAAGTGATACCCGGGACAGAGAATGAAAAACTGCTTTTT.

The chain links TRBV7-2 to TRBJ2-7; D perhaps matches TRBD2 (5 bases). Trimming pared 5 bases from V and 3 bases from J, leaving 17 bases between. The CDR3 sequence is 15 residues long. Germline-derived CDR1 and CDR2 are SGHTA and FQGNSA. The CDR3 DNA is TGTGCCAGCAGCCCCGGGCGGCGGGCTGACTACGAGCAGTACTTC. Its translation: CASSPGRRADYEQYF.

Comments on this clone: A read error may account for a junction end that differs from germline. The chain employs TRBV9 and TRBJ1-4, with TRBD1 matching 8 bases. Germline V CDR1 and CDR2: SGDLS, YYNGEE. The CDR3 runs to 16 residues. CDR3 sequence reads: CASSPGPTGEGEKLLF. DNA for the CDR3: TGTGCCAGCAGCCCCGGACCGACAGGGGAGGGAGAAAAACTGCTTTTT.

The chain is built from TRBV11-2 and TRBJ1-3, with TRBD1 identical over 10 bases. V shed 3 bases and J 0 bases; nucleotides not matched to a gene: 5. The CDR3 has 17 residues. From germline, CDR1 is SGHAT and CDR2 FQNNGV. CDR3 coding DNA: TGTGCCAGCAGCTTTGGGACAGGGGCAAACTCTGGAAACACCATATATTTT. It yields the protein CASSFGTGANSGNTIYF.

The V call is TRBV7-9, the J call TRBJ2-1; 11 bases match TRBD2. The CDR3 covers 15 residues. V gave up 1 base and J gave up 8 bases; unmatched junction bases: 4. Germline values: CDR1 SEHNR, CDR2 FQNEAQ (reference sequence). This CDR3 is CASSLGLAGLDEQFF. The CDR3 DNA is TGTGCCAGCAGCTTAGGACTAGCGGGGTTGGATGAGCAGTTCTTC.

The chain has TRBV12-3 or TRBV12-4 and TRBJ2-5; D unresolved. Trimming shortened V by 2 bases and J by 6 bases, and 10 bases separated the two germline ends. The CDR3 covers 13 residues. The DNA of the CDR3 is TGTGCCAGCAGTTTAAACCAGCGACAGACCCAGTACTTC. Translation: CASSLNQRQTQYF.

CDR3 sequence (DNA): TGCGCCAGCAGCCTAGACCGTTACGAGCAGTACTTC. Its translation: CASSLDRYEQYF. The chain joins TRBV5-1 to TRBJ2-7; D is undetermined. Trimming shortened V by 4 bases and J by 4 bases, and 9 bases separated the two germline ends. This CDR3 has 12 amino acids. Germline CDR1 reads SGHRS; CDR2 reads YFSETQ.

For this clone: Compared with germline, one end of the junction differs, possibly owing to a read error. This chain uses TRBV4-3 with TRBJ1-4; D perhaps matches TRBD1 (6 bases). This CDR3 comprises 16 residues. CDR1 and CDR2 from the germline V gene are LGHNA and YSLEER. The chain's CDR3 is CASSQDLRGMYEKLLF. CDR3 DNA: TGCGCCAGCAGCCAAGATCTGAGGGGGATGTATGAAAAACTGCTTTTT.

CDR3 coding DNA: TGTGCCAGCAGTTCCCGGACAGGGCCACCCTACGAGCAGTACTTC. Its translation: CASSSRTGPPYEQYF. The chain employs TRBV27 and TRBJ2-7, with 8 nucleotides matching TRBD1. CDR1 MNHEY and CDR2 SMNVEV come from the germline V gene (reference sequence). With V trimmed by 4 bases and J by 2 bases, 7 bases remained unmatched. The CDR3 has 15 amino acids.

The gene calls are TRBV9 and TRBJ2-5; 9 bases align to TRBD1. CDR1 is SGDLS, CDR2 YYNGEE, per germline. V shed 0 bases, J shed 5 bases, and the junction held 5 bases outside the gene matches. CDR3 length: 15 residues. In nucleotides, the CDR3 is TGTGCCAGCAGCGTAGGGACAGGGGCGGGGGAGACCCAGTACTTC. This codes for CASSVGTGAGETQYF.

V and J are TRBV6-1 and TRBJ1-1; 9 nucleotides match TRBD1. Unmatched junction bases numbered 9, after V lost 7 bases and J lost 6 bases. This CDR3 is 14 amino acids long. Germline V CDR1 and CDR2: MNHNS, SASEGT. CDR3 in DNA: TGTGCCAGCATTCCGGGACAGGGTATAGCTGAAGCTTTCTTT. Its protein is CASIPGQGIAEAFF.

The rearrangement uses TRBV21-1 and TRBJ2-3; the table's D call, TRBD2, was not checked against the DNA. TRBV21-1 is shown as a pseudogene. CDR3 length equals 14 residues. The DNA for the CDR3 is TGTGCCAGCAGCAGCGGGGGGGGCACAGATACGCAGTATTTT. Encoded protein: CASSSGGGTDTQYF.

CDR3 sequence: CASNLSGGEGGGELFF. As DNA, the CDR3 is TGTGCCAGCAACCTTTCGGGCGGCGAGGGAGGCGGGGAGCTGTTTTTT. The chain uses TRBV7-2 and TRBJ2-2, with TRBD2 as a possible D gene (6 bases). The CDR3 sequence is 16 residues long. Trimming removed 7 bases at V and 7 bases at J, with 22 bases between. Germline V gives CDR1 SGHTA, CDR2 FQGNSA.

This chain uses TRBV30 with TRBJ1-2; 7 bases are shared with TRBD1. The germline V gene has CDR1 GTSNPN and CDR2 SVGIG (reference sequence). Trimming took 1 base from V and 5 from J; bases not matched to a gene: 13. This CDR3 is built from 16 residues. Here the CDR3 DNA reads TGTGCCTGGAGTGCAGGGTCGGGGACAGTTATATATGGCTACACCTTC. This translates into CAWSAGSGTVIYGYTF.

The genes are TRBV19 and TRBJ1-5; unclear D gene. The V end was cut by 8 bases, the J end by 4 bases, with 12 bases between. This CDR3 has 13 residues. Germline-derived CDR1 and CDR2 are LNHDA and SQIVND (reference sequence). The chain's CDR3 is CASQEAGNQPQHF. Written as DNA, the CDR3 is TGTGCCAGTCAAGAAGCAGGAAATCAGCCCCAGCATTTT. Full variable domain (rest looked up from reference TRBV19 and TRBJ1-5): DGGITQSPKYLFRKEGQNVTLSCEQNLNHDAMYWYRQDPGQGLRLIYYSQIVNDFQKGDIAEGYSVSREKKESFPLTVTSAQKNPTAFYLCASQEAGNQPQHFGDGTRLSIL.

This chain joins TRBV18 and TRBJ1-2; D is uncertain. In germline, CDR1 is KGHSH, CDR2 LQKENI. The V end lost 5 bases, the J end lost 1 base, and 17 bases lay between the germline ends. The CDR3 covers 16 residues. CDR3 region: CASSLSSQLGNYGYTF. As DNA, the CDR3 is TGTGCCAGCTCATTATCGAGCCAGCTAGGTAACTATGGCTACACCTTC.

The chain carries TRBV6-1 and TRBJ2-7, with D possibly being TRBD1 (5 bases). V lost 2 bases to trimming and J lost 5 bases, with 7 bases between them. The CDR3 is 12 amino acids. The germline CDR1 and CDR2 sequences are MNHNS and SASEGT. For the CDR3, the DNA is TGTGCCAGCAGTGAAATAGGGGACGAGCAGTACTTC. Translated: CASSEIGDEQYF.

This chain connects TRBV28 to TRBJ2-7, with TRBD2 identical over 12 bases. After removal of 4 bases from V and 3 bases from J, the junction contained 13 bases not matched to a gene. Germline CDR1 reads MDHEN; CDR2 reads SYDVKM. The CDR3 totals 18 residues. Written as DNA, the CDR3 is TGTGCCAGCAGTTCCATTTCTCGTCCGACTAGCGGGAGCTACGAGCAGTACTTC. Translated, it gives CASSSISRPTSGSYEQYF.

The V gene is TRBV5-5, the J gene TRBJ2-3; D is perhaps TRBD1 (6 bases). This CDR3 is 18 amino acids long. Trimming took 5 bases from V and 3 from J, leaving 25 bases between them. From germline, CDR1 is SGHKS and CDR2 YYEKEE (reference sequence). The CDR3, as DNA: TGTGCCAGCAGGCCGACATTGGACAGCGCTCGTATGACAGATACGCAGTATTTT. It yields the protein CASRPTLDSARMTDTQYF.

Of note for this clone: The junction and the germline gene differ at one end; a read error may be behind it. This chain connects TRBV4-1 to TRBJ1-4, with a tentative D call TRBD1 (6 bases). In germline, CDR1 is MGHRA, CDR2 YSYEKL. This CDR3 spans 15 amino acids. The CDR3, as DNA: TGCGCCAGCAGCCGGAGTGGCAGGGGTGGAGAAAAACTGCTTTTT. Encoded protein: CASSRSGRGGEKLLF.

In regard to this clone: Germline and junction disagree at one end, which may indicate a read error. CDR3 DNA sequence: TGTGCCAGCAGCTTAGGACTTAGTGAAAAACTGCTTTTT. The encoded protein is CASSLGLSEKLLF. The chain is built from TRBV7-8 and TRBJ1-4; D is unresolved. The CDR3 totals 13 residues. Germline V CDR1 and CDR2: SGHVS, FQNEAQ.

V and J are TRBV7-2 and TRBJ2-5, with 9 bases matching TRBD1. The V gene end was trimmed by 5 bases and the J gene end by 0 bases; junction bases not matched to a gene: 7. The CDR3 contains 16 residues. CDR1 SGHTA and CDR2 FQGNSA come from the germline V gene. CDR3 in DNA: TGTGCCAGCAGCCGGACAGGGGTTCGGTACCAAGAGACCCAGTACTTC. Translated, it gives CASSRTGVRYQETQYF.

The chain has TRBV10-3 and TRBJ2-6; 9 bases fit TRBD2. CDR1 ENHRY and CDR2 SYGVKD come from the germline V gene. Unmatched junction bases numbered 9, after V lost 2 bases and J lost 4 bases. The length of the CDR3 is 18 residues. CDR3 nucleotide sequence: TGTGCCATCAGTGAGGGTAGCGGGAGAACCCTCGGGGCCAACGTCCTGACTTTC. The encoded protein is CAISEGSGRTLGANVLTF.

This clone was counted a few times. The chain uses TRBV4-3 and TRBJ2-7, with 12 bases lining up with TRBD2. Unmatched junction bases numbered 8, after V lost 1 base and J lost 7 bases. CDR3 size: 16 residues. CDR1 and CDR2 (germline): LGHNA, YSLEER. CDR3 loop: CASSQASGLAGAEQYF. CDR3 in DNA: TGCGCCAGCAGCCAAGCCTCGGGACTAGCGGGTGCAGAGCAGTACTTC.